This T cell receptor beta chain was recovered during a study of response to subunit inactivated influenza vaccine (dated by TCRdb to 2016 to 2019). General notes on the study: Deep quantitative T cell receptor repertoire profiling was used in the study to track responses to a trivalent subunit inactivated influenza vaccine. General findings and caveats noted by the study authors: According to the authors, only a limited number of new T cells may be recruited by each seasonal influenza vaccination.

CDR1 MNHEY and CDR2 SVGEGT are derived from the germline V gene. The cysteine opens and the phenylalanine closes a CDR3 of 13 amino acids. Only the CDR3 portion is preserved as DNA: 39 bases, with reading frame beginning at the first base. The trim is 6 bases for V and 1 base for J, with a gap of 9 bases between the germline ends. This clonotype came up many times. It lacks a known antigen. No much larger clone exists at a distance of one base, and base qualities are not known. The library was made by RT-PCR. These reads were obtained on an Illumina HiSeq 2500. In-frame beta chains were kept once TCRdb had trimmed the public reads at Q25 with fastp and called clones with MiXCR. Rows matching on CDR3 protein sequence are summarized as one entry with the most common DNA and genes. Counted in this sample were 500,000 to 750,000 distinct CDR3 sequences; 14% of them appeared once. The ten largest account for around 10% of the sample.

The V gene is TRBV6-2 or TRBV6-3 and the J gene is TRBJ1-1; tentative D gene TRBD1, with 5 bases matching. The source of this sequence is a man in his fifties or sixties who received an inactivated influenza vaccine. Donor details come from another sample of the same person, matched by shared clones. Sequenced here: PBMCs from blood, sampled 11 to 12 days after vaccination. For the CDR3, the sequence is CASRDTGNTEAFF. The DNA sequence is TGTGCCAGCAGAGACACAGGGAACACTGAAGCTTTCTTT.